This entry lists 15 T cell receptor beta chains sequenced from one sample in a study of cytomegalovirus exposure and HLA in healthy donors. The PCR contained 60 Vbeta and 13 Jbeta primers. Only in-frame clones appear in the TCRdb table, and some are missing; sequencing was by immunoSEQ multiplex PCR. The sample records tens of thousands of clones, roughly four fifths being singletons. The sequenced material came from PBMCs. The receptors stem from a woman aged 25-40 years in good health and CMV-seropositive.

The CDR3 spells CAWEQGTKTQYF. The CDR3, as DNA: TGTGCCTGGGAACAGGGAACAAAGACCCAGTACTTC. The chain has TRBV30 and TRBJ2-5; tentative D call: TRBD1 (6 bases). The CDR3 is 12 amino acids. Germline V gives CDR1 GTSNPN, CDR2 SVGIG (reference sequence). V lost 5 bases, J lost 6 bases, and 13 bases lay in between.

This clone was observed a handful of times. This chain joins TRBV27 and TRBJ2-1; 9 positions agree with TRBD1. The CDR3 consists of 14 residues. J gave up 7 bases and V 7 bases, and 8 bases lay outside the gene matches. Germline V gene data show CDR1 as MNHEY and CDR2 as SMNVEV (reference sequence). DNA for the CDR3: TGTGCCAGCACCCCGGGACAGGGTGGAAATGAGCAGTTCTTC. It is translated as CASTPGQGGNEQFF.

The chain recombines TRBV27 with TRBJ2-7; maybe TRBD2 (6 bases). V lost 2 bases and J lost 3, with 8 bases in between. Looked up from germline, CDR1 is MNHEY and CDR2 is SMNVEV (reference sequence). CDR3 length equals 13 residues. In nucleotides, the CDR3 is TGTGCCAGCAGTTTAAACGGGGGCTACGAGCAGTACTTC. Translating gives CASSLNGGYEQYF.

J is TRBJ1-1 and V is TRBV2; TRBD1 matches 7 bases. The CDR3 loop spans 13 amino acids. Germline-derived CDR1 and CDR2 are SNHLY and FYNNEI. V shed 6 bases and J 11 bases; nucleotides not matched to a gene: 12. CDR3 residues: CASSSETGLWAFF. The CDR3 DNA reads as TGTGCCAGCAGCTCTGAGACAGGGTTGTGGGCTTTCTTT.

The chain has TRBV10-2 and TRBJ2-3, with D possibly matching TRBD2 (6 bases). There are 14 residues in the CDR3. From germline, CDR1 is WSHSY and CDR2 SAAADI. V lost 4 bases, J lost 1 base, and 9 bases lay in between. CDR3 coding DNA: TGCGCCAGCAGTGTCCCTAGCGGCACAGATACGCAGTATTTT. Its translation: CASSVPSGTDTQYF.

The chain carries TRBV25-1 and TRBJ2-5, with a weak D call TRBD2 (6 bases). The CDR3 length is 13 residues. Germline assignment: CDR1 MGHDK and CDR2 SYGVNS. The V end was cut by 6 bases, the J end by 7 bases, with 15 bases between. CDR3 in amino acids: CASSQPGTPTQYF. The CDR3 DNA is TGTGCCAGCAGCCAGCCGGGGACTCCGACCCAGTACTTC. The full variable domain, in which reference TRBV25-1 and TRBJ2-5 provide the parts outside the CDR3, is EADIYQTPRYLVIGTGKKITLECSQTMGHDKMYWYQQDPGMELHLIHYSYGVNSTEKGDLSSESTVSRIRTEHFPLTLESARPSHTSQYLCASSQPGTPTQYFGPGTRLLVL.

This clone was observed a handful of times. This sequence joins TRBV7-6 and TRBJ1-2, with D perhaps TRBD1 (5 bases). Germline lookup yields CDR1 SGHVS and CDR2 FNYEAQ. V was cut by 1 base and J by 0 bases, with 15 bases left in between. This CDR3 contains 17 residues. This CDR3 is CASSLDSGNRANYGYTF. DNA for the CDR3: TGTGCCAGCAGCTTAGATTCAGGGAACCGAGCTAACTATGGCTACACCTTC.

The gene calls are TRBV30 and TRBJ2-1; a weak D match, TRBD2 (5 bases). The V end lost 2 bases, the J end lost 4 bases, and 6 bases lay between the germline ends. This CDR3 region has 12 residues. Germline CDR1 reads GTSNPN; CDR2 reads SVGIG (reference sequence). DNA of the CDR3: TGTGCCTGGAGTATAGCGTACAATGAGCAGTTCTTC. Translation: CAWSIAYNEQFF.

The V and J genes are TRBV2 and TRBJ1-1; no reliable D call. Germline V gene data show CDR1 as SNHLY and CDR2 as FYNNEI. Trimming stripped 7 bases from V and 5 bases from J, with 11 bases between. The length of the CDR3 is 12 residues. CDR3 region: CASNRESTEAFF. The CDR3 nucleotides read TGTGCCAGCAACCGGGAATCAACTGAAGCTTTCTTT.

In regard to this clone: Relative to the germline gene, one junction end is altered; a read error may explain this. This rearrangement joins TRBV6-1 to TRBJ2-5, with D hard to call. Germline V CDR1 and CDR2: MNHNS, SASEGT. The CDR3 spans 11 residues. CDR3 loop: CASSEEVARNF. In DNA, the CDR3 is TGTGCCAGCAGTGAAGAGGTAGCACGAAACTTC.

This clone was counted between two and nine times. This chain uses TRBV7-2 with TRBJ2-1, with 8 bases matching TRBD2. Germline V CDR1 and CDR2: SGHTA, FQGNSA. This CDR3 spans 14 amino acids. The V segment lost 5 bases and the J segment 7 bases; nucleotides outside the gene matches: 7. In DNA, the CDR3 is TGTGCCAGCAGCCCTGGGGTAGCGGGAAATGAGCAGTTCTTC. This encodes CASSPGVAGNEQFF. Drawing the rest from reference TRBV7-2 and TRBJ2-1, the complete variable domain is GAGVSQSPSNKVTEKGKDVELRCDPISGHTALYWYRQSLGQGLEFLIYFQGNSAPDKSGLPSDRFSAERTGGSVSTLTIQRTQQEDSAVYLCASSPGVAGNEQFFGPGTRLTVL.

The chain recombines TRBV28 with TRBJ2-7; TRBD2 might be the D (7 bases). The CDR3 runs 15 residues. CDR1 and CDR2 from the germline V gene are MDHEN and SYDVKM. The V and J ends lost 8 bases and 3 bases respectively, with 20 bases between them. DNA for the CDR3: TGTGCCAGCGGGGGGGAGGAGACAGGCCTCTACGAGCAGTACTTC. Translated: CASGGEETGLYEQYF. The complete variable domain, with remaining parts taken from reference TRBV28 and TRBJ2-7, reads DVKVTQSSRYLVKRTGEKVFLECVQDMDHENMFWYRQDPGLGLRLIYFSYDVKMKEKGDIPEGYSVSREKKERFSLILESASTNQTSMYLCASGGEETGLYEQYFGPGTRLTVT.

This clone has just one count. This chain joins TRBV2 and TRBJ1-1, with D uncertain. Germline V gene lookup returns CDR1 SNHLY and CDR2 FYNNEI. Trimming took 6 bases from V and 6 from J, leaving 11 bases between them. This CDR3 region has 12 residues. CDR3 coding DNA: TGTGCCAGCAGCAGGCAGATCCCTGAAGCTTTCTTT. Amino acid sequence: CASSRQIPEAFF.

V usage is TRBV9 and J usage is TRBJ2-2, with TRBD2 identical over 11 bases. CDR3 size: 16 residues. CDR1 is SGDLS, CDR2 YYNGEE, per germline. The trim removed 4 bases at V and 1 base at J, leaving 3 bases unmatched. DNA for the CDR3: TGTGCCAGCAGCCCCGGACTAGCGGGGAACACCGGGGAGCTGTTTTTT. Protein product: CASSPGLAGNTGELFF.

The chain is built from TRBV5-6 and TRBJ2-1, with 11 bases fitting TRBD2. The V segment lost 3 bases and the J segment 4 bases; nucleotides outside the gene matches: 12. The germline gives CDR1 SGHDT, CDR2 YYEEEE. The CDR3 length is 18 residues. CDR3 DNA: TGTGCCAGCAGCTCCACACTAGCGGGAGATCTCGAGTACAATGAGCAGTTCTTC. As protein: CASSSTLAGDLEYNEQFF. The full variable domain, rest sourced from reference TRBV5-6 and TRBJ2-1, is DAGVTQSPTHLIKTRGQQVTLRCSPKSGHDTVSWYQQALGQGPQFIFQYYEEEERQRGNFPDRFSGHQFPNYSSELNVNALLLGDSALYLCASSSTLAGDLEYNEQFFGPGTRLTVL.